Presented here are 5 T cell receptor beta chains from one specimen sequenced in a study of cytomegalovirus exposure and HLA in healthy donors (dated by TCRdb to the late 2010s). The protocol used for the library was the immunoSEQ multiplex PCR assay. For the multiplex PCR, a mixture combining 60 forward primers for TCR Vbeta segments and 13 reverse primers for TCR Jbeta segments was used. The clones in this table, taken by TCRdb from immuneACCESS, are in-frame only. Not every clone is retained; where verified, under half of the shortfall comes from an unresolved V gene, and the cause of the rest is unknown. The sample table records 90,000 to 120,000 clones; 55% to 65% of these occur just once. Clones ranked in the top ten supply less than 4.5% of the sample. The specimen sequenced was PBMCs. The receptors come from a man aged 30-40 years in good health and CMV-seropositive.

The chain couples TRBV4-1 to TRBJ1-2; TRBD1 matches 7 bases. V lost 3 bases, J lost 4 bases, and 5 bases stayed unmatched. Germline V gene data show CDR1 as MGHRA and CDR2 as YSYEKL. The CDR3 spans 14 residues. The CDR3 sequence: CASSHPTGVYGYTF. The CDR3 region has the DNA TGCGCCAGCAGCCACCCAACAGGGGTCTATGGCTACACCTTC.

This sequence joins TRBV5-6 and TRBJ2-5; D not certain. V gave up 1 base and J gave up 4 bases, with 8 bases separating them. The CDR3 is made up of 13 amino acids. From germline, CDR1 is SGHDT and CDR2 YYEEEE. This chain's CDR3 is CASSLTAVETQYF. The CDR3, as DNA: TGTGCCAGCAGCTTGACAGCAGTAGAGACCCAGTACTTC.

The chain couples TRBV10-1 to TRBJ2-1; maybe TRBD2 (5 bases). This CDR3 region has 15 residues. From germline, CDR1 is WNHNN and CDR2 SYGVQD (reference sequence). V was clipped by 0 bases and J by 4 bases, with 10 bases between them. CDR3 nucleotides: TGCGCCAGCAGTGAGTCTCTCGGGGATTACAATGAGCAGTTCTTC. Residues: CASSESLGDYNEQFF.

This clone was picked up one time. The V and J genes are TRBV12-5 and TRBJ1-4, with D unresolved. This CDR3 contains 16 residues. V was cut by 3 bases and J by 0 bases, with 11 bases left in between. CDR1 is LGHNT and CDR2 is FRNRAP in the germline V gene. The CDR3 sequence: CASGLAIPATNEKLFF. In DNA, the CDR3 is TGTGCTAGTGGTTTAGCCATACCTGCAACTAATGAAAAACTGTTTTTT.

In its sample, this clone was seen a few times. The rearrangement joins TRBV6-5 to TRBJ2-7; 9 bases agree with TRBD1. The CDR3 runs 15 residues. In germline, CDR1 is MNHEY, CDR2 SVGAGI. V shed 6 bases, J shed 3 bases, and the junction held 9 bases outside the gene matches. The CDR3 is CASSLTGQGSYEQYF. The CDR3 DNA sequence: TGTGCCAGCAGCCTAACCGGACAGGGGAGCTACGAGCAGTACTTC.